This is a list of T cell receptor beta chains from one sample in a study of T-cell reconstitution after alpha-beta-depleted transplantation in children. One entry per CDR3 protein, called by TCRdb with MiXCR from the PCR reads. The table records 380,000 or so distinct CDR3 sequences, roughly 14% of them present only once. This specimen consisted of PBMCs, obtained from the stem cell graft. The origin of the receptors is a human donor who donated a stem cell graft to a child with Fanconi anemia. CDR3s include the opening cysteine and the closing phenylalanine or tryptophan. Fields, in order: J gene, D gene, clone size, V gene, CDR3 protein, CDR3 DNA. A D gene is named only where the DNA matches it firmly. Size is omitted from some rows. Given values are once, few, many or a class for expanded clones.

TRBJ2-1 | TRBD1 | . | TRBV29-1 | CSVVSRGYVDEQFF | TGCAGCGTTGTTTCCAGGGGGTATGTCGATGAGCAGTTCTTC
TRBJ2-1 | . | few | TRBV5-1 | CASTSDPGNEQFF | TGCGCCAGCACCTCTGACCCCGGCAATGAGCAGTTCTTC
TRBJ1-2 | TRBD1 | many | TRBV7-8 | CASSNRDSFYGYTF | TGTGCCAGCAGCAACCGGGACAGTTTCTATGGCTACACCTTC
TRBJ2-2 | . | few | TRBV19 | CASSGRVGTGELFF | TGTGCCAGTAGTGGCAGAGTGGGAACCGGGGAGCTGTTTTTT
TRBJ2-3 | TRBD2 | . | TRBV12-3/TRBV12-4 | CASRNYGTSGGYTQYF | TGTGCCAGCAGAAACTACGGGACTAGCGGGGGATATACGCAGTATTTT
TRBJ2-1 | TRBD2 | few | TRBV3-1 | CASSQVGGGMIEQFF | TGTGCCAGCAGCCAAGTCGGGGGGGGAATGATTGAGCAGTTCTTC
TRBJ1-2 | . | few | TRBV4-3 | CASSFGTGTHTF | .
TRBJ2-1 | . | many | TRBV5-1 | CASSLEGHSVYNEQFF | TGCGCCAGCAGCTTGGAGGGACACTCAGTATACAATGAGCAGTTCTTC
TRBJ2-7 | TRBD2 | many | TRBV25-1 | CASRAGGTYEQYF | TGTGCCAGCAGGGCGGGGGGGACCTACGAGCAGTACTTC
TRBJ2-7 | . | many | TRBV5-5 | CASSFGSGVSEQYF | TGTGCCAGCAGCTTCGGGTCGGGAGTCTCCGAGCAGTACTTC
TRBJ2-7 | . | . | TRBV7-8 | CASSLAISLADRAYEQYF | TGTGCCAGCAGCTTAGCTATATCGTTAGCGGACAGAGCCTACGAGCAGTACTTC
TRBJ1-2 | . | . | TRBV7-2 | CASSAQMGYYGYTF | TGTGCCAGCAGCGCCCAGATGGGGTACTATGGCTACACCTTC
TRBJ1-6 | TRBD1 | few | TRBV7-3 | CASSLNPAGTGASPLHF | TGTGCCAGCAGCTTAAATCCCGCCGGGACAGGGGCTTCACCCCTCCACTTT
TRBJ2-7 | TRBD1 | few | TRBV4-2 | CASSSDRAAYEQYF | TGTGCCAGCAGCTCGGACAGGGCAGCCTACGAGCAGTACTTC
TRBJ2-5 | . | . | TRBV5-1 | CASSDGVQGETQYF | TGCGCCAGCAGCGACGGGGTTCAGGGAGAGACCCAGTACTTC
TRBJ2-3 | . | few | TRBV5-1 | CASSQNGAHGTQYF | TGCGCCAGCAGCCAGAACGGGGCCCACGGGACGCAGTATTTT
TRBJ2-5 | . | . | TRBV11-2 | CASRLRAQETQYF | TGTGCCAGCAGGCTCCGGGCTCAAGAGACCCAGTACTTC
TRBJ1-5 | . | . | TRBV20-1 | CSAGSGDRPQHF | TGCAGTGCTGGGTCGGGGGATCGGCCCCAGCATTTT
TRBJ2-5 | TRBD2 | few | TRBV12-3/TRBV12-4 | CASSFQRGGGETQYF | TGTGCCAGCAGTTTTCAGCGGGGGGGCGGAGAGACCCAGTACTTC
TRBJ1-5 | . | few | TRBV4-1 | CASSQGFGVAGNQPQHF | TGCGCCAGCAGCCAAGGGTTCGGGGTTGCGGGGAATCAGCCCCAGCATTTT
TRBJ1-3 | . | few | TRBV9 | CASSVGGNTIYF | TGTGCCAGCAGCGTAGGAGGAAACACCATATATTTT
TRBJ1-1 | . | once | TRBV19 | CASSILLWTEAFF | TGTGCCAGTAGTATATTATTGTGGACTGAAGCTTTCTTT
TRBJ2-1 | TRBD2 | . | TRBV18 | CASSPPSGNFDEQFF | TGTGCCAGCTCACCACCGAGCGGGAACTTCGATGAGCAGTTCTTC
TRBJ2-3 | . | once | TRBV12-3/TRBV12-4 | CASRSTVTDTQYF | TGTGCCAGCAGATCGACTGTAACAGATACGCAGTATTTT
TRBJ1-1 | TRBD1 | . | TRBV4-3 | CASSQRTGFTEAFF | TGCGCCAGCAGCCAGAGGACAGGATTCACTGAAGCTTTCTTT
TRBJ1-1 | TRBD1 | many | TRBV29-1 | CSVERGRNTEAFF | TGCAGCGTTGAAAGGGGGCGGAACACTGAAGCTTTCTTT
TRBJ1-1 | . | . | TRBV3-1 | CASSHEGGTEAFF | TGTGCCAGCAGCCACGAGGGGGGCACTGAAGCTTTCTTT
TRBJ2-4 | . | few | TRBV30 | CALGPKNIQYF | TGTGCCTTAGGACCCAAAAACATTCAGTACTTC
TRBJ2-2 | . | . | TRBV6-2/TRBV6-3 | CASSFLLPGTGELFF | TGTGCCAGCAGTTTTCTTCTCCCTGGGACCGGGGAGCTGTTTTTT
TRBJ1-4 | . | few | TRBV7-6 | CASSLAGRGAKLFF | TGTGCCAGCAGCTTAGCGGGAAGGGGGGCGAAACTGTTTTTT
TRBJ2-3 | TRBD1 | . | TRBV4-3 | CASSHLRTGADTQYF | TGCGCCAGCAGCCACCTTCGGACAGGCGCAGATACGCAGTATTTT
TRBJ1-2 | . | . | TRBV7-9 | CASRPTEFYGYTF | TGTGCCAGCAGGCCGACAGAATTCTATGGCTACACCTTC
TRBJ2-5 | . | many | TRBV18 | CASSPPGEETQYF | TGTGCCAGCAGCCCCCCGGGTGAAGAGACCCAGTACTTC
TRBJ2-5 | . | . | TRBV20-1 | CSARGTGGAGASKETQYF | TGCAGTGCTAGGGGGACAGGTGGGGCGGGGGCTTCGAAAGAGACCCAGTACTTC
TRBJ1-1 | . | . | TRBV3-1 | CASSQQGWVTFF | TGTGCCAGCAGCCAACAGGGATGGGTAACTTTCTTT